This T cell receptor beta chain was captured by sequencing in a study of cytomegalovirus exposure and HLA in healthy donors. PCR used 60 Vbeta primers and 13 Jbeta primers. The data were produced by immunoSEQ multiplex PCR, yet TCRdb's version contains in-frame clones alone and is incomplete. Of 99,000 or so clones listed, around three quarters are singletons. V was shortened by 8 bases and J by 6 bases, with 29 bases between the two germline ends. The CDR3 length is 18 residues. Germline CDR1 is MDHEN and CDR2 is SYDVKM. The source is a woman younger than 35 in good health and CMV-seropositive. What was sequenced was PBMCs. This rearrangement joins TRBV28 to TRBJ2-1; possible D gene TRBD1, 6 bases. CDR3 amino acids: CASGMDFPGETTSNEQFF. Written as DNA, the CDR3 is TGTGCCAGCGGCATGGATTTCCCAGGGGAAACTACATCCAATGAGCAGTTCTTC.